This T cell receptor (beta chain) derives from a study of control samples from healthy donors and cancer patients. TCRdb keeps only in-frame clones here, not all; method: immunoSEQ multiplex PCR. The sample lists fewer than 500,000 clones; approximately 90% were seen once. Germline assignment: CDR1 MDHEN and CDR2 SYDVKM. V lost 6 bases and J 1 base, leaving 15 bases between the germline ends. CDR3 size: 16 residues. The genes are TRBV28 and TRBJ2-2; maybe TRBD2 (6 bases). The TCR originated in a man aged 40-50 years with head and neck cancer. The sequenced material came from PBMCs. The CDR3 region is CASSGGVQRNTGELFF. The CDR3, as DNA: TGTGCCAGCAGCGGCGGGGTTCAGCGGAACACCGGGGAGCTGTTTTTT. The whole variable domain, remainder taken from reference TRBV28 and TRBJ2-2, is DVKVTQSSRYLVKRTGEKVFLECVQDMDHENMFWYRQDPGLGLRLIYFSYDVKMKEKGDIPEGYSVSREKKERFSLILESASTNQTSMYLCASSGGVQRNTGELFFGEGSRLTVL.